Described below is a single TCR beta chain sequence and its context. Looked up from germline, CDR1 is SGHTA and CDR2 is FQGTGA. V shed 0 bases and J 5 bases; nucleotides not matched to a gene: 12. The CDR3 runs 17 residues. The sample belongs to a study of shared clonotypes between healthy human individuals. Generated by immunoSEQ multiplex PCR, the TCRdb table keeps only in-frame clones and is missing some. This table holds roughly 1,600,000 clones, around 98.5% found once. The chain is built from TRBV7-3 and TRBJ2-5; 7 bases fit TRBD1. This clonotype was obtained from a man aged 25-45 years in good health. Sequencing was performed on naive CD4+ T cells sorted from blood. The subset denotes: CD45RA+ positively selected. The CDR3 region is CASSLTGTGTAGETQYF. For the CDR3, the DNA is TGTGCCAGCAGCTTAACGGGGACCGGGACAGCAGGGGAGACCCAGTACTTC.